The rows below give T cell receptor beta chains drawn from one sample of a study of blood T cell repertoires in COVID-19. Method: immunoSEQ multiplex PCR; TCRdb's copy keeps in-frame clones and lacks some. The data show about 80,000 clones, 65% to 85% seen once. The sample consisted of peripheral blood. The receptors here all came from a man aged 65-85 years with active or convalescent COVID-19. Both conserved end residues are part of each CDR3. The D gene is left open where the match is weak. Clone size is stated in some rows and not others, as once, few, many or a class when expanded.

size	D	V	J	DNA	CDR3
.	.	TRBV19	TRBJ2-1	TGTGCCAGTAGTTATCAGCGTTACAATGAGCAGTTCTTC	CASSYQRYNEQFF
many	.	TRBV6-2/TRBV6-3	TRBJ2-7	TGTGCCAGCAGTTGGCCAGCTGGCGGATGGGGTAGACAGGACTCATACGAGCAGTACTTC	CASSWPAGGWGRQDSYEQYF
.	TRBD2	TRBV28	TRBJ2-1	TGTGCCAGCAGTTTCCAGCGGGGGGGTTCCTACAATGAGCAGTTCTTC	CASSFQRGGSYNEQFF
.	.	TRBV2	TRBJ2-1	TGTGCCAGCAGTGAATCGGGGTTGTCCTACAATGAGCAGTTCTTC	CASSESGLSYNEQFF
.	.	TRBV10-1	TRBJ2-5	TGCGCCAGCAGTGAGTCTGGAGGTGGGGAGACCCAGTACTTC	CASSESGGGETQYF
.	.	TRBV28	TRBJ1-5	TGTGCCAGCAGTACCCGCCAAAATCTAAATCAGCCCCAGCATTTT	CASSTRQNLNQPQHF
.	TRBD1	TRBV5-6	TRBJ1-6	TGTGCCAGCAGCTTGGCCGGGACAGGGGATCCTCCTAACCTGGCCCTCCACTTT	CASSLAGTGDPPNLALHF
.	.	TRBV5-1	TRBJ1-3	TGCGCCAGCAGCTCCACACCAACAGGGCCATCTGGAAACACCATATATTTT	CASSSTPTGPSGNTIYF
.	.	TRBV12-3/TRBV12-4	TRBJ2-7	TGTGCCAGCAGCTGGGCCCTCTCCTACGAGCAGTACTTC	CASSWALSYEQYF
.	.	TRBV30	TRBJ2-1	TGTGCCTGGAGTGTGCCCGGGTATGAGCAGTTCTTC	CAWSVPGYEQFF
.	TRBD1	TRBV6-5	TRBJ2-4	TGTGCCAGCTGGGGCGGGACAGGGACAAAAAACATTCAGTACTTC	CASWGGTGTKNIQYF
.	.	TRBV13	TRBJ2-1	TGTGCCAGCAGCTTAGCGGGGGGCGATTGCTTCTTC	CASSLAGGDCFF
.	.	TRBV28	TRBJ1-2	TGTGCCACCTCCCAACAGGGATTTGGCTACACCTTC	CATSQQGFGYTF
.	.	TRBV7-9	TRBJ2-7	TGTGCCAGCAGCTCAACAGGATTCTCCTACGAGCAGTACTTC	CASSSTGFSYEQYF
.	.	TRBV14	TRBJ2-5	TGTGCCAGCAGCCCCACGGATAGCGGTGAGACCCAGTACTTC	CASSPTDSGETQYF
.	.	TRBV7-3	TRBJ2-1	TGTGCCAGCACCCCAGGGACACCCAATGAGCAGTTCTTC	CASTPGTPNEQFF
.	.	TRBV5-6	TRBJ2-2	TGTGCCAGCAGCTTGGAACAGGGATACGGGGAGCTGTTTTTT	CASSLEQGYGELFF
.	TRBD1	TRBV19	TRBJ1-5	TGTGCCAGTAGTAGGCCTGACAGGGGGTATCAGCCCCAGCATTTT	CASSRPDRGYQPQHF
.	.	TRBV20-1	TRBJ1-1	TGCAGTGTAAGGGGTAACACTGAAGCTTTCTTT	CSVRGNTEAFF
.	.	TRBV3-1/TRBV3-2	TRBJ1-2	TGTGCCAGCAGCCAGGGGACACATGGCTACACCTTC	CASSQGTHGYTF
.	TRBD1	TRBV19	TRBJ1-2	TGTGCCAGTAGTCCACAGGGGTTATATGGCTACACCTTC	CASSPQGLYGYTF
.	TRBD2	TRBV28	TRBJ2-1	TGTGCCAGCAGTTTAACGGTAGCGGGGGGCTACAATGAGCAGTTCTTC	CASSLTVAGGYNEQFF
.	.	TRBV9	TRBJ2-3	TGTGCCAGCAGCGTTTCCCAAACACGAGATACGCAGTATTTT	CASSVSQTRDTQYF
few	.	TRBV11-2	TRBJ1-4	TGTGCCAGCAGCGCAACCCCTCAAGGAGGTGAAAAACTGTTTTTT	CASSATPQGGEKLFF
.	TRBD1	TRBV6-1	TRBJ1-2	TGTGCCAGCAGTGCCCAACCGGGACAGAGACACTATGGCTACACCTTC	CASSAQPGQRHYGYTF
.	.	TRBV2	TRBJ2-3	TGTGCCAGCAGCCGCTTGGAGGCAGATACGCAGTATTTT	CASSRLEADTQYF
once	TRBD2	TRBV19	TRBJ2-1	TGTGCCAGCACACCCATGACTAGCGGGGGGCCCTACAATGAGCAGTTCTTC	CASTPMTSGGPYNEQFF
few	TRBD2	TRBV11-3	TRBJ2-1	TGTGCCAGCAGCTCCCTAGCGGGCGGCAATGAGCAGTTCTTC	CASSSLAGGNEQFF
.	.	TRBV19	TRBJ1-5	TGTGCCAGTAGTGGGCCGCTAAATCAGCCCCAGCATTTT	CASSGPLNQPQHF
once	TRBD1	TRBV6-1	TRBJ1-1	TGTGCCAGCAGTGACCCTCCGGGACAGGGAATCACTGAAGCTTTCTTT	CASSDPPGQGITEAFF
.	.	TRBV7-8	TRBJ2-7	TGTGCCAGCAGCCGAAACAGGGTATCGAGCTCCTACGAGCAGTACTTC	CASSRNRVSSSYEQYF
.	TRBD1	TRBV7-7	TRBJ1-3	TGTGCTAGCAGCTTAGGACAGGGTGAAGGAAACACCATATATTTT	CASSLGQGEGNTIYF
many	.	TRBV4-1	TRBJ1-2	TGCGCCAGCAGACTAACCACTCAGGGGAACCATGGCTACACCTTC	CASRLTTQGNHGYTF
.	TRBD1	TRBV30	TRBJ1-2	TGTGCCTGGAGTAAACAACTAGGACAGGGGGGTAACTATGGCTACACCTTC	CAWSKQLGQGGNYGYTF
.	TRBD1	TRBV7-8	TRBJ2-7	TGTGCCAGCAGCATCGCCGGCCAGGGGGTCTACGAGCAGTACTTC	CASSIAGQGVYEQYF
once	.	TRBV6-5	TRBJ1-2	TGTGCCAGCTCCCCTGACAACTCCGGCGGCTACACCTTC	CASSPDNSGGYTF
once	.	TRBV28	TRBJ1-2	TGTGCCAGCAGTCCCCCACAGGAAGGCTATGGCTACACCTTC	CASSPPQEGYGYTF
.	.	TRBV29-1	TRBJ1-5	TGCAGCGTGAGTAGAGGAGATAATCAGCCCCAGCATTTT	CSVSRGDNQPQHF
once	.	TRBV9	TRBJ1-6	TGTGCCAGCAGCGTCACCCAATCAGCACCCCTCCACTTT	CASSVTQSAPLHF
.	TRBD1	TRBV6-5	TRBJ2-4	TGTGCCAGCAGCCCCGGGACAGGGAAGAACATTCAGTACTTC	CASSPGTGKNIQYF
.	.	TRBV5-1	TRBJ2-1	TGCGCCAGCAGCCCGGCCGACTCGTGGAGCGATGAGCAGTTCTTC	CASSPADSWSDEQFF
.	.	TRBV27	TRBJ2-7	TGTGCCAGCAGTCCCTTCGGGTCCCACTACGAGCAGTACTTC	CASSPFGSHYEQYF
.	TRBD2	TRBV7-2	TRBJ2-1	TGTGCCAGCAGCCACCCTAGCGGAGGACACAATGAGCAGTTCTTC	CASSHPSGGHNEQFF
once	TRBD2	TRBV5-1	TRBJ2-1	TGCGCCAGCAGTCGTACGGCGGGGGATTACAATGAGCAGTTCTTC	CASSRTAGDYNEQFF
.	.	TRBV5-4	TRBJ2-2	TGTGCCAGCAGCTTGGGAGGGGGTACGAACACCGGGGAGCTGTTTTTT	CASSLGGGTNTGELFF
.	TRBD1	TRBV2	TRBJ1-5	TGTGCCAGCAGTGAGCAGGGGGCTAATCAGCCCCAGCATTTT	CASSEQGANQPQHF
.	TRBD2	TRBV5-4	TRBJ2-5	TGTGCCAGCAGCCTAGCGGGGGCGGGAGAGACCCAGTACTTC	CASSLAGAGETQYF
.	.	TRBV3-1/TRBV3-2	TRBJ2-3	TGTGCCAGCAGCCAATCCCAACGGGGCACAGATACGCAGTATTTT	CASSQSQRGTDTQYF
.	.	TRBV3-1/TRBV3-2	TRBJ1-5	TGTGCCAGCAGCTTCACAGGCTTAGGTCAGCCCCAGCATTTT	CASSFTGLGQPQHF
.	TRBD1	TRBV29-1	TRBJ1-1	TGCAGCGCCAACAGGGGAAGGAACACTGAAGCTTTCTTT	CSANRGRNTEAFF
few	TRBD1	TRBV28	TRBJ1-2	TGTGCCAGCAGTTCTCCCGGGACAGGGGATCGGGTAAATGGCTACACCTTC	CASSSPGTGDRVNGYTF
few	TRBD1	TRBV9	TRBJ2-7	TGTGCCAGCAGCGTAGGGGAGACAGGGGCCCACGAGCAGTACTTC	CASSVGETGAHEQYF